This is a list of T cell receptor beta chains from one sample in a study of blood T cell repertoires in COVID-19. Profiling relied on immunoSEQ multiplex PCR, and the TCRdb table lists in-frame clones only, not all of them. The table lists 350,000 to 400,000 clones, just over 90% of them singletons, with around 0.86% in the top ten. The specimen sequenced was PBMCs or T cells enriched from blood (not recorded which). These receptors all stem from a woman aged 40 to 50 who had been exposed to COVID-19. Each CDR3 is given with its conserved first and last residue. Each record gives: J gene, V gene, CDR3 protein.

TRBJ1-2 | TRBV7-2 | CASSSNPGQGARGYTF
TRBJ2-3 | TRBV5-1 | CASSSTVSDTQYF
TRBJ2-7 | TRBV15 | CATGRTGNSYEQYF
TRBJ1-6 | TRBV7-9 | CASSPLWGAGSPLHF
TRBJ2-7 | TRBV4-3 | CASSQQGQGKDEQYF
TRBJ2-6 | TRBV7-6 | CASSLVAGDSGANVLTF
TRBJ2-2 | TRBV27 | CASSGIGGNTGELFF
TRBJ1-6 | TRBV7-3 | CASSMRGTANNSPLHF
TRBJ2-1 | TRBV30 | CAWSARTSYNEQFF
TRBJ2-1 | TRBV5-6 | CASTLRGHEQFF